This is a list of T cell receptor beta chains from one sample in a study of blood T cell repertoires in COVID-19. Sequenced by immunoSEQ multiplex PCR; TCRdb stores in-frame clones only, minus some. The sample contains about 310,000 clones, roughly 87% of which appear only once. Sample: PBMCs or T cells enriched from blood (not recorded which). The source of these receptors is a woman in her late teens or twenties who had recovered from COVID-19. CDR3s leave out the opening cysteine and the closing phenylalanine or tryptophan. Expanded clones are given a class, and other clones once, few, many or no size at all.

clone_size: once; v_call: TRBV7-8; j_call: TRBJ1-1; cdr3_length: 13; cdr3_aa: ASSQGTTRNTEAF
clone_size: NA; v_call: TRBV7-2; j_call: TRBJ2-1; cdr3_length: 13; cdr3_aa: ASSLGTASYNEQF
clone_size: NA; v_call: TRBV29-1; j_call: TRBJ2-5; cdr3_length: 9; cdr3_aa: SVSVQETQY
clone_size: NA; v_call: TRBV9; j_call: TRBJ1-6; cdr3_length: 14; cdr3_aa: ASSAPRGEISSPLH
clone_size: NA; v_call: TRBV21-1; j_call: TRBJ2-7; cdr3_length: 13; cdr3_aa: ASSKSQRQGRGQY
clone_size: NA; v_call: TRBV7-8; j_call: TRBJ2-7; cdr3_length: 14; cdr3_aa: ASSSKGQRISYEQY
clone_size: NA; v_call: TRBV5-1; j_call: TRBJ2-3; cdr3_length: 12; cdr3_aa: ASSLGQGTSAQY
clone_size: NA; v_call: TRBV27; j_call: TRBJ2-7; cdr3_length: 13; cdr3_aa: ASSIQGFFRYEQY
clone_size: few; v_call: TRBV20-1; j_call: TRBJ2-1; cdr3_length: 8; cdr3_aa: SALYNEQF
clone_size: NA; v_call: TRBV19; j_call: TRBJ2-1; cdr3_length: 14; cdr3_aa: ASSISSRNSYNEQF
clone_size: NA; v_call: TRBV23-1; j_call: TRBJ2-1; cdr3_length: 13; cdr3_aa: ASSHLNDRAWWQF
clone_size: NA; v_call: TRBV4-2; j_call: TRBJ2-5; cdr3_length: 13; cdr3_aa: ASSPGTSGEETQY
clone_size: NA; v_call: TRBV4-2; j_call: TRBJ2-3; cdr3_length: 14; cdr3_aa: ASSQDYGGTTDTQY